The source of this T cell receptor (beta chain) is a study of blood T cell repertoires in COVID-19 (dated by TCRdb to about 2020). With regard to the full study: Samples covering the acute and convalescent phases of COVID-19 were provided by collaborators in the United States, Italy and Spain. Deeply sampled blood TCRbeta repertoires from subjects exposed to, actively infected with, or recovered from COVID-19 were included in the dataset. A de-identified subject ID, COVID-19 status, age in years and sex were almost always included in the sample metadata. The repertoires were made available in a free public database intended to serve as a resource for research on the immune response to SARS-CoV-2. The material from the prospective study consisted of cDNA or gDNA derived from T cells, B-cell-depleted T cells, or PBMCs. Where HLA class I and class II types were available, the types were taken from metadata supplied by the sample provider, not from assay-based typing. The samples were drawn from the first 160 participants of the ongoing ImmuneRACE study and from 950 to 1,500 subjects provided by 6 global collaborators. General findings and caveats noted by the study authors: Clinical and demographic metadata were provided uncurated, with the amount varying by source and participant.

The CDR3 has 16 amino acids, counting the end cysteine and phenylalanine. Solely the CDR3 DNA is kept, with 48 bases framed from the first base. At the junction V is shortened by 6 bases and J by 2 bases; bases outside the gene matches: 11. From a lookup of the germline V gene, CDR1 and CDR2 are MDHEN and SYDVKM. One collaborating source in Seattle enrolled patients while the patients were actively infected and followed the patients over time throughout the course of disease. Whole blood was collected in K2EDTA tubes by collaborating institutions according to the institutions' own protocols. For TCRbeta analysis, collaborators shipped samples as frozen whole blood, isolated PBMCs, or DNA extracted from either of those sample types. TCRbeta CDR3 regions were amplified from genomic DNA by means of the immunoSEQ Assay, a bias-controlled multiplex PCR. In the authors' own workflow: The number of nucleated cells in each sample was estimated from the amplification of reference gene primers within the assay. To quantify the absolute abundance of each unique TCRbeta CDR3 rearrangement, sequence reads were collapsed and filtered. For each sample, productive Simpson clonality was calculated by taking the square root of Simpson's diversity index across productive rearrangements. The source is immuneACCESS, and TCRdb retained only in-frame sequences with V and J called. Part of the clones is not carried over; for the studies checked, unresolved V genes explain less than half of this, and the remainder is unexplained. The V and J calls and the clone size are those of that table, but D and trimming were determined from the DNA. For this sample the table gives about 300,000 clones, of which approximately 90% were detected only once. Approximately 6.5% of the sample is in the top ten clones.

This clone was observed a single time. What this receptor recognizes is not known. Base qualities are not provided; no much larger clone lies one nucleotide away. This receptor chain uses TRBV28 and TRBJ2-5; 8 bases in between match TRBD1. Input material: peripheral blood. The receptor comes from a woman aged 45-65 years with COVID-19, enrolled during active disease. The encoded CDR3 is CASSLPGTGNQETQYF. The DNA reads TGTGCCAGCAGCCTCCCCGGGACAGGCAATCAAGAGACCCAGTACTTC.